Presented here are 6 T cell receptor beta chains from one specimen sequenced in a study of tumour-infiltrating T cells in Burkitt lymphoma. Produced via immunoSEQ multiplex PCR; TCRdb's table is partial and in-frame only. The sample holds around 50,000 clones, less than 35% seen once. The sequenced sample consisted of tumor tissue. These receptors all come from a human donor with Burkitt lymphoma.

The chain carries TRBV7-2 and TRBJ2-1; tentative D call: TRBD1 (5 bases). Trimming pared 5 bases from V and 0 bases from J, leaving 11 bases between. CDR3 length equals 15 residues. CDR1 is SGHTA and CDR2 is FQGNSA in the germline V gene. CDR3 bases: TGTGCCAGCAGCCCCAGGGTTAGCTCCTACAATGAGCAGTTCTTC. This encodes CASSPRVSSYNEQFF.

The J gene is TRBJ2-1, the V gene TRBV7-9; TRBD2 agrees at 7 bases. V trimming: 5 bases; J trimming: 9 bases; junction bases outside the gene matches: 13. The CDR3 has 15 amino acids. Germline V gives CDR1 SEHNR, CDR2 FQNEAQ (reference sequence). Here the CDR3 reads CASSGIRGEVREQFF. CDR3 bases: TGTGCCAGCAGCGGAATTCGGGGGGAGGTACGTGAGCAGTTCTTC.

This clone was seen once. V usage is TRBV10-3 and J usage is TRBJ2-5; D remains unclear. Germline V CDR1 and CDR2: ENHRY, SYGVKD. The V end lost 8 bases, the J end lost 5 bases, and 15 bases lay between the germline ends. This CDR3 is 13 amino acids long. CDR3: CAIQPAGGETQYF. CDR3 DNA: TGTGCCATCCAGCCCGCTGGTGGGGAGACCCAGTACTTC.

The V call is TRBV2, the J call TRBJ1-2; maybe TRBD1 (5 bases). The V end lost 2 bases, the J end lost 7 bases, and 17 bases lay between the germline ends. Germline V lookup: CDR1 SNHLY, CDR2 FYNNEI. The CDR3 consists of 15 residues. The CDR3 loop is CASSERWGGFSGYTF. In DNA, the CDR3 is TGTGCCAGCAGTGAAAGGTGGGGGGGTTTCTCTGGCTACACCTTC.

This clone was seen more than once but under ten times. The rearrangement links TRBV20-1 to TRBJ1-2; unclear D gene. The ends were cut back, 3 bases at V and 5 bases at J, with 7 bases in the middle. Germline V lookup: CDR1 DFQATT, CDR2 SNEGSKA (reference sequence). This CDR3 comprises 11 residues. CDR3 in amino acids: CSASQPYGYTF. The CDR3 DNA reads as TGCAGTGCTAGCCAGCCGTATGGCTACACCTTC.

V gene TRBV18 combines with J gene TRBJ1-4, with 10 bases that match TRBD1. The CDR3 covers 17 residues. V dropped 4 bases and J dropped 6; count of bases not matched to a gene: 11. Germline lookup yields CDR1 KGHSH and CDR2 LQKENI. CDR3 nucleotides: TGTGCCAGCTCACGATCACAAACCGGGACAGGGGATGAAAAACTGTTTTTT. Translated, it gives CASSRSQTGTGDEKLFF.